This T cell receptor beta chain was sequenced during a study of cytomegalovirus exposure and HLA in healthy donors. To note about this clone: Antigen: not known.

The PCR contained 60 Vbeta and 13 Jbeta primers. TCRdb's table, derived via immunoSEQ multiplex PCR, lists solely in-frame clones and lacks some. The sample holds around 120,000 clones, about three quarters seen once. The study's findings and limits: For most TCR beta V segments, an earlier analysis put the productive rate at about 87% or about 30% of the time.

This receptor was identified in a man aged 55-75 years in good health and CMV-seropositive. Material for sequencing was PBMCs.

The CDR3 protein is CASSPRRERDGYTF. The CDR3 nucleotides are TGTGCCAGCAGTCCGAGGAGGGAGAGGGATGGCTACACCTTC. The chain employs TRBV7-9 and TRBJ1-2, with D unresolved. V lost 6 bases to trimming and J lost 6 bases, with 17 bases between them. This CDR3 has 14 residues. Germline CDR1 is SEHNR and CDR2 is FQNEAQ (reference sequence).